This T cell receptor beta chain was identified during a study of T cells in Graves' hyperthyroidism and ophthalmopathy. The germline V gene encodes CDR1 SGHDT and CDR2 YYEEEE. V lost 1 base and J 5 bases, leaving 12 bases between the germline ends. The CDR3 loop spans 14 amino acids. This clonotype was seen only once. Patients with ophthalmopathy all had a Clinical Activity Score of at least 3, a NOSPECS grade of at least 4 and duration under 3 months. The CDR3 regions of TCR beta were amplified from RNA transcripts. Initially, a first-round RT-PCR of the TCR CDR3 employed the HTBI primer set. Via MiXCR, TCRdb re-called the multiplex PCR reads, giving one row per CDR3 protein. In the table there are some 500,000 distinct CDR3 sequences, roughly a quarter of which are singletons.

The TCR was taken from a woman aged 30 to 39 with Graves' ophthalmopathy. The chain carries TRBV5-6 and TRBJ1-1, with unresolved D. Sequenced: blood. Written as DNA, the CDR3 is TGTGCCAGCAGCTTGCCTCTTGAGGGAACTGAAGCTTTCTTT. Amino acid sequence: CASSLPLEGTEAFF.